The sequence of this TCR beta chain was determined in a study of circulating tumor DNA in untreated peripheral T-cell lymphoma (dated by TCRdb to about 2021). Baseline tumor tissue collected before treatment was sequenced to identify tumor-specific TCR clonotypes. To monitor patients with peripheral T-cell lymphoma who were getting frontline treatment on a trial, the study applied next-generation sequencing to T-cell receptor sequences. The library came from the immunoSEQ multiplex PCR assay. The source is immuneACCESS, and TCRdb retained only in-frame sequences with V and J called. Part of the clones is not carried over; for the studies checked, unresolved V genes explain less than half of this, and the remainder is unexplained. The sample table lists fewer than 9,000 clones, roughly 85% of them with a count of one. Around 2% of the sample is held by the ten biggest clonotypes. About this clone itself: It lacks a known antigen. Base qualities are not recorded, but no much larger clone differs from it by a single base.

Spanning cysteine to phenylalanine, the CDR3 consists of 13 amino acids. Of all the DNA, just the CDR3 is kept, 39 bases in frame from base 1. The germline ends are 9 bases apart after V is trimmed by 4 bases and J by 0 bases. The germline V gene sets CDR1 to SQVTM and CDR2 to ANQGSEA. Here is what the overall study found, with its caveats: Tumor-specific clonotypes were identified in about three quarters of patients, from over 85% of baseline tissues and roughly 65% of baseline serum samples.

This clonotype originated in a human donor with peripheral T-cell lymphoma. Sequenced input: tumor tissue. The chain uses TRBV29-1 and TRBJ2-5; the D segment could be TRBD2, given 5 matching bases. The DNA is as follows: TGCAGCGTTGGAGGGCAGAACCAAGAGACCCAGTACTTC. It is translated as CSVGGQNQETQYF.